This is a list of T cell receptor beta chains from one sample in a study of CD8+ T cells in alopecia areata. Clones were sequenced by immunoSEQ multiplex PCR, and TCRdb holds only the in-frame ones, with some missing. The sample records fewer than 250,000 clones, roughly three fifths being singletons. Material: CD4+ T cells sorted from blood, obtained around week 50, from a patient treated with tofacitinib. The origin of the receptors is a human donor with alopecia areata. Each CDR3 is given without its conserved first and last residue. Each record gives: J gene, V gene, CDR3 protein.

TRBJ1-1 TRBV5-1 ASSFVNQNTEAF
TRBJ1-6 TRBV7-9 ASSPGRGDSPLH
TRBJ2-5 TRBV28 ASRSSRGSEETQY
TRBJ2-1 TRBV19 APPKGQF
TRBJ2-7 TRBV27 ASSLLAGDHEQY
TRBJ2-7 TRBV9 ASSVGQGWYEQY
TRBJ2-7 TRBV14 ASSQDYEQY
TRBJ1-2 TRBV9 ASSPPGGQGIYGYT
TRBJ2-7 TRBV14 ASRPAGVSYEQY
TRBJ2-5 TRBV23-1 ASIRQLLETQY
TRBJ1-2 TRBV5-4 ASSQGQGRPYGYT